The 10 T cell receptor beta chains listed next were all sequenced from one sample in a study of shared clonotypes between healthy human individuals. Naive CD8 cells lacked CD45RO, underwent positive selection for CCR7 and left out terminally differentiated effector memory CD45RA+ cells. Method: immunoSEQ multiplex PCR; TCRdb's copy keeps in-frame clones and lacks some. Here the sample spans about 2.1 million clones, over 85% being singletons. Sequenced sample: naive CD8+ T cells from PBMCs. These receptors originate from a man aged 18 to 29 in good health. Some clones in this sample may be carry-over from other donors' samples.

This rearrangement joins TRBV4-1 to TRBJ2-3, with 9 bases lining up with TRBD1. V was clipped by 3 bases and J by 5 bases; unmatched bases: 6. The CDR3 is made up of 15 amino acids. Germline lookup yields CDR1 MGHRA and CDR2 YSYEKL. The CDR3 sequence: CASSHRQGVGDTQYF. CDR3 bases: TGCGCCAGCAGCCACAGACAGGGGGTGGGAGATACGCAGTATTTT.

The rearrangement uses TRBV5-6 and TRBJ2-7, with a possible D match to TRBD1 (6 bases). The CDR3 is made up of 13 amino acids. From germline, CDR1 is SGHDT and CDR2 YYEEEE. V was cut by 1 base and J by 3 bases, with 8 bases left in between. The CDR3 DNA follows: TGTGCCAGCAGCTTGCAGACAGGCTACGAGCAGTACTTC. Amino acid sequence: CASSLQTGYEQYF.

This chain joins TRBV2 and TRBJ2-5; D might be TRBD2 (6 bases). The CDR3 covers 16 residues. CDR1 and CDR2 (germline): SNHLY, FYNNEI. V lost 6 bases and J lost 1, with 18 bases in between. The CDR3 region has the DNA TGTGCCAGCAGCTTGGGGCGGGGCCCACTCCAAGAGACCCAGTACTTC. Protein sequence: CASSLGRGPLQETQYF. Based on the CDR3 plus reference TRBV2 and TRBJ2-5, the full variable domain is EPEVTQTPSHQVTQMGQEVILRCVPISNHLYFYWYRQILGQKVEFLVSFYNNEISEKSEIFDDQFSVERPDGSNFTLKIRSTKLEDSAMYFCASSLGRGPLQETQYFGPGTRLLVL.

This rearrangement joins TRBV10-3 to TRBJ1-1; TRBD1 is a possible D gene (5 bases). V was trimmed by 4 bases and J by 1 base, leaving 22 bases between them. Germline V gene sequence: CDR1 ENHRY, CDR2 SYGVKD. This CDR3 is 18 amino acids long. The CDR3: CAISARVDLGTRNTEAFF. In DNA form, the CDR3 reads TGTGCCATCAGTGCCCGAGTCGACCTAGGGACCCGGAACACTGAAGCTTTCTTT.

The CDR3 nucleotides read TGTGCCAGCAGCTTCTACGCAGGGGGAACCTACGAGCAGTACTTC. This sequence encodes CASSFYAGGTYEQYF. This chain links TRBV11-2 with TRBJ2-7; 7 bases are a match to TRBD1. In germline, CDR1 is SGHAT, CDR2 FQNNGV. This CDR3 is 15 amino acids long. Trimming cost V 3 bases and J 2 bases; bases outside gene matches: 7.

The V gene is TRBV10-3, the J gene TRBJ1-2; D gene unclear. Germline loops: CDR1 ENHRY, CDR2 SYGVKD. CDR3 length: 12 amino acids. Deletions cut 2 bases from V and 6 bases from J, with 7 bases between. The CDR3 DNA follows: TGTGCCATCAGTGAGACGGTCCATGGCTACACCTTC. Translation gives CAISETVHGYTF.

This rearrangement joins TRBV7-2 to TRBJ2-7; 11 nucleotides line up with TRBD2. This CDR3 spans 14 amino acids. Germline V gives CDR1 SGHTA, CDR2 FQGNSA. The junction had 7 bases not matched to a gene; V was cut back by 5 bases and J by 7 bases. CDR3 nucleotide sequence: TGTGCCAGCAGCCACACTAGCGGGAGCGGAGAGCAGTACTTC. Encoded protein: CASSHTSGSGEQYF.

Notes on this clone: Other DNA sequences in the sample encode the same CDR3. The chain links TRBV27 to TRBJ1-3; no definite D call. From germline, CDR1 is MNHEY and CDR2 SMNVEV (reference sequence). This CDR3 region has 15 residues. Trimming pared 3 bases from V and 0 bases from J, leaving 9 bases between. As DNA, the CDR3 is TGTGCCAGCAGTTTGGGCAGAGGCTCTGGAAACACCATATATTTT. It yields the protein CASSLGRGSGNTIYF.

In nucleotides, the CDR3 is TGTGCCAGCAGCCCTGGGGGGGCCCTCCGGGATACGCAGTATTTT. It is translated as CASSPGGALRDTQYF. The gene calls are TRBV9 and TRBJ2-3; TRBD2 might be the D (7 bases). Between the trimmed V and J ends, which lost 4 bases and 6 bases, there was a span of 18 bases. Germline V gives CDR1 SGDLS, CDR2 YYNGEE. CDR3 size: 15 residues. The full variable domain, rest sourced from reference TRBV9 and TRBJ2-3, is DSGVTQTPKHLITATGQRVTLRCSPRSGDLSVYWYQQSLDQGLQFLIQYYNGEERAKGNILERFSAQQFPDLHSELNLSSLELGDSALYFCASSPGGALRDTQYFGPGTRLTVL.

The chain carries TRBV4-2 and TRBJ2-2; D is uncertain. Germline V gene data show CDR1 as LGHNA and CDR2 as YNFKEQ. The CDR3 has 14 residues. The ends were cut back, 2 bases at V and 1 base at J, with 5 bases in the middle. CDR3 sequence reads: CASSQIQNTGELFF. DNA for the CDR3: TGTGCCAGCAGCCAAATCCAGAACACCGGGGAGCTGTTTTTT.